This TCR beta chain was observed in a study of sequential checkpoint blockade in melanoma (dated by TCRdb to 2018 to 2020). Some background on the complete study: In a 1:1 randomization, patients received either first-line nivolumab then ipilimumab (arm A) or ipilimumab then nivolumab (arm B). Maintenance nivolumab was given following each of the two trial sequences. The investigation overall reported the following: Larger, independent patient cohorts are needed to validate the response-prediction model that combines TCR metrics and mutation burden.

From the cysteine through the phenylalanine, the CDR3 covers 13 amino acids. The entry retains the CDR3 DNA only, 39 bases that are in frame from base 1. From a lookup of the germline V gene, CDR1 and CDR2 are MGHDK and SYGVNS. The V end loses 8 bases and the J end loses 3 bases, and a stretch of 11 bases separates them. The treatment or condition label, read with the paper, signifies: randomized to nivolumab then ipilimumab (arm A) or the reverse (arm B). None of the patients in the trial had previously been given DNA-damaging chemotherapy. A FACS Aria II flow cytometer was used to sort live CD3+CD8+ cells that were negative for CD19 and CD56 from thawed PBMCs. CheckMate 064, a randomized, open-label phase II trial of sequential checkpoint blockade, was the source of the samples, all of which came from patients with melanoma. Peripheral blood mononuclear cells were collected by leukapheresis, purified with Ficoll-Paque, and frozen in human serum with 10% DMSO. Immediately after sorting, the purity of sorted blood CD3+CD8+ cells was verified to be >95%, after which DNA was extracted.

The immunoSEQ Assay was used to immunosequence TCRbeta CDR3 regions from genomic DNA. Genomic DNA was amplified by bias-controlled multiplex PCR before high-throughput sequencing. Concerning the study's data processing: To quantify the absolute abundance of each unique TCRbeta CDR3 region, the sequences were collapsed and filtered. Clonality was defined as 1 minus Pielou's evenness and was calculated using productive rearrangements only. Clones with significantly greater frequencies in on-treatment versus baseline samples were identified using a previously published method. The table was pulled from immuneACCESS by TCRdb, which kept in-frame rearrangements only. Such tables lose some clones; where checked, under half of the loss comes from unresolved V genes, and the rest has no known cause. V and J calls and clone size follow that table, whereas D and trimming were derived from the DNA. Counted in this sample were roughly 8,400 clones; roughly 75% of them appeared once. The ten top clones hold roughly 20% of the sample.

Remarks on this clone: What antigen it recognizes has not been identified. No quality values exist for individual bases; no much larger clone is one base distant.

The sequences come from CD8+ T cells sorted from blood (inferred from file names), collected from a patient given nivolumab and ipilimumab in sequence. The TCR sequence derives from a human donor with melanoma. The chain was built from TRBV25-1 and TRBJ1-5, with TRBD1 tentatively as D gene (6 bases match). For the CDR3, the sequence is CASGSGANQPQHF. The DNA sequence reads TGTGCCAGCGGATCAGGGGCCAATCAGCCCCAGCATTTT.